This TCR beta chain was profiled in a study of blood T cell repertoires in COVID-19. Study-level background: COVID-19 samples, acute and convalescent, were from the United States, Italy and Spain. PBMCs, B-cell-depleted T cells, or T cells were the source of the cDNA or gDNA that made up the material.

Study processing details: Amplification with reference gene primers provided the estimates of nucleated cell counts. Produced via immunoSEQ multiplex PCR; TCRdb's table is partial and in-frame only. V and J calls and clone size come straight from that table; D and trimming were deduced from the DNA. This table has some 200,000 clones, around nine tenths appearing once. V gave up 9 bases and J gave up 4 bases, with 18 bases separating them. There are 14 residues in the CDR3. Germline V lookup: CDR1 MDHEN, CDR2 SYDVKM. The rearrangement links TRBV28 to TRBJ1-2; maybe TRBD1 (5 bases). Sequencing was done on a sample of peripheral blood. This clonotype was obtained from a woman between 18 and 29 years old who had recovered from COVID-19. For the CDR3, the DNA is TGTGCCAGTAAACCCAGGGAAGCAAGCTATGGCTACACCTTC. Translated: CASKPREASYGYTF.